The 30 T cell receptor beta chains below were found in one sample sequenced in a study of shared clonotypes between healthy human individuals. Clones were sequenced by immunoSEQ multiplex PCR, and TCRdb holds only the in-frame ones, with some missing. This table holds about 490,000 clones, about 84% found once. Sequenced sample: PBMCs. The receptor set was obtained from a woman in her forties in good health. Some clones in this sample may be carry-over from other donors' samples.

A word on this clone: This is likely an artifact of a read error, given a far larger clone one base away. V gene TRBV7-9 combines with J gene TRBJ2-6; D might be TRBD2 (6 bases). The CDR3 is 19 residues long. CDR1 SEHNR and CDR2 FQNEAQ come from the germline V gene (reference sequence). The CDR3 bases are TGTGCCAGCAGCCCTGGGGCAGGACTAAGGAACTCTGGGACCAACGTCCTGACTTTC. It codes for CASSPGAGLRNSGTNVLTF.

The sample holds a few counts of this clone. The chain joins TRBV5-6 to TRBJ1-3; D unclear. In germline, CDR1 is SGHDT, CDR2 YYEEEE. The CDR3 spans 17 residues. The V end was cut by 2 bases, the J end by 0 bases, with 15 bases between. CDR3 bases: TGTGCCAGCAGCTTCGGGCAGAGGCCCATCTCTGGAAACACCATATATTTT. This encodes CASSFGQRPISGNTIYF.

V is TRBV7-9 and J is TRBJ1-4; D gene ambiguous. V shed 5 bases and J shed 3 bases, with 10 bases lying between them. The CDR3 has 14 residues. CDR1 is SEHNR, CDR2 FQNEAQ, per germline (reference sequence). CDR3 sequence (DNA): TGTGCCAGCAGCCCCAAAGGGCCTAATGAAAAACTGTTTTTT. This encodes CASSPKGPNEKLFF. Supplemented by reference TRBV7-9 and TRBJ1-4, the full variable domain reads DTGVSQNPRHKITKRGQNVTFRCDPISEHNRLYWYRQTLGQGPEFLTYFQNEAQLEKSRLLSDRFSAERPKGSFSTLEIQRTEQGDSAMYLCASSPKGPNEKLFFGSGTQLSVL.

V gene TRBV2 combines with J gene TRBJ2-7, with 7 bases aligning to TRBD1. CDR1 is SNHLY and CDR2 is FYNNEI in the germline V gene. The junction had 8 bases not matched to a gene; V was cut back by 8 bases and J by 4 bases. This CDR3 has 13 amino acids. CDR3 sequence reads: CASGGQVAYEQYF. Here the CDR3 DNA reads TGTGCCAGCGGAGGACAGGTGGCTTACGAGCAGTACTTC.

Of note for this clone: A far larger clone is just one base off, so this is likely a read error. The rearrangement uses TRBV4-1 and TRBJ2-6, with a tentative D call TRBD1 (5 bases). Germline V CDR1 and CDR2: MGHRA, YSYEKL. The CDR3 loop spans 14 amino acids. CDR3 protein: CASSQDSGANVPTF. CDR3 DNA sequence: TGCGCCAGCAGCCAAGATTCTGGGGCCAACGTCCCGACTTTC.

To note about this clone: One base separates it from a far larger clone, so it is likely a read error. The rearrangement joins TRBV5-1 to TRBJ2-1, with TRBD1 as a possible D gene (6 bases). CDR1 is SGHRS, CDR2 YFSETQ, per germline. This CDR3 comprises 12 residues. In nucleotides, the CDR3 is TGCGCCAACAGCAGGGGAAGAATCGGGCAGTTCTTC. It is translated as CANSRGRIGQFF.

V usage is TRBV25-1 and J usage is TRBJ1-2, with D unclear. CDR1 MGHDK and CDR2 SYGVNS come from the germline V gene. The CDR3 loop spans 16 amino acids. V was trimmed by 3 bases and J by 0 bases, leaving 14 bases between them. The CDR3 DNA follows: TGTGCCAGCAGTGATGATTTCGGAGATTCTAACTATGGCTACACCTTC. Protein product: CASSDDFGDSNYGYTF.

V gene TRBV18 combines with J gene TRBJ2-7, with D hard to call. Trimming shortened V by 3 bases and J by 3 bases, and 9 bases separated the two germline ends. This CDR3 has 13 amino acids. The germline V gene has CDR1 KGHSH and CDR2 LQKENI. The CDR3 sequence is CASSPEFSYEQYF. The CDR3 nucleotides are TGTGCCAGCTCACCGGAGTTTAGCTACGAGCAGTACTTC.

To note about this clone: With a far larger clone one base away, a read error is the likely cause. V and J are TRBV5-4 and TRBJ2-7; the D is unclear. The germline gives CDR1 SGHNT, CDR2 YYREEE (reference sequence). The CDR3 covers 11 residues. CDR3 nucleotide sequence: TGTGCCAGCAGCCGTTACTACGAGCAGTGCTTC. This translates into CASSRYYEQCF. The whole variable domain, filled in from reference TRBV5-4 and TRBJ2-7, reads ETGVTQSPTHLIKTRGQQVTLRCSSQSGHNTVSWYQQALGQGPQFIFQYYREEENGRGNFPPRFSGLQFPNYSSELNVNALELDDSALYLCASSRYYEQCFGPGTRLTVT.

This chain's CDR3 is CASSSTGAWGEQYF. The CDR3 DNA reads TGTGCCAGCAGCTCCACGGGAGCTTGGGGAGAGCAGTACTTC. This chain connects TRBV7-2 to TRBJ2-7; possible D gene TRBD2, 6 bases. From germline, CDR1 is SGHTA and CDR2 FQGNSA. V was clipped by 4 bases and J by 7 bases, with 17 bases between them. The CDR3 totals 14 residues. Combining the CDR3 with reference TRBV7-2 and TRBJ2-7 gives the whole variable domain GAGVSQSPSNKVTEKGKDVELRCDPISGHTALYWYRQSLGQGLEFLIYFQGNSAPDKSGLPSDRFSAERTGGSVSTLTIQRTQQEDSAVYLCASSSTGAWGEQYFGPGTRLTVT.

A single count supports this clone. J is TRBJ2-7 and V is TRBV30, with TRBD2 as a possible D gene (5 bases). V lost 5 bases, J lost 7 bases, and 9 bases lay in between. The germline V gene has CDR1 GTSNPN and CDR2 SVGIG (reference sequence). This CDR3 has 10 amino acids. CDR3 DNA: TGTGCCTGGGGGCGCGGGGAGCAGTACTTC. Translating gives CAWGRGEQYF.

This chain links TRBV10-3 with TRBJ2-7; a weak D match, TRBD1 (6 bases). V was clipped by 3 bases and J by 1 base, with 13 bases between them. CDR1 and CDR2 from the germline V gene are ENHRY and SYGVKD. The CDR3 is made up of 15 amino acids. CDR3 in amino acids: CAISDLDRKSYEQYF. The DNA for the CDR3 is TGTGCCATCAGTGACTTGGACAGAAAATCCTACGAGCAGTACTTC.

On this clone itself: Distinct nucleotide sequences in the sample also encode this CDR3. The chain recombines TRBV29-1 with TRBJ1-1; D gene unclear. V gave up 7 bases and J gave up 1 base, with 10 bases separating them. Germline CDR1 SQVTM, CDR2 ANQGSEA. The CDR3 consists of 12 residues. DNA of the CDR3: TGCAGCGCACGCCCCGGGAACACTGAAGCTTTCTTT. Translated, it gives CSARPGNTEAFF.

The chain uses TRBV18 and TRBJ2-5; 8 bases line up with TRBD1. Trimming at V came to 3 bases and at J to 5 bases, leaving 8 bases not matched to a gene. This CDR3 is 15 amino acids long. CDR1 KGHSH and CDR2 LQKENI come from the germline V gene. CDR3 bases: TGTGCCAGCTCACCCAGGACAGGGAGGAGGGAGACCCAGTACTTC. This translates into CASSPRTGRRETQYF.

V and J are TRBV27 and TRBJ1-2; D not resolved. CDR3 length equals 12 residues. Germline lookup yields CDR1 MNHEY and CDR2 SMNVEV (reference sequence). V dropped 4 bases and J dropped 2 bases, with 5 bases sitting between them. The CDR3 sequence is CASSSQNYGYTF. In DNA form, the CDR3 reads TGTGCCAGCAGTTCACAAAACTATGGCTACACCTTC.

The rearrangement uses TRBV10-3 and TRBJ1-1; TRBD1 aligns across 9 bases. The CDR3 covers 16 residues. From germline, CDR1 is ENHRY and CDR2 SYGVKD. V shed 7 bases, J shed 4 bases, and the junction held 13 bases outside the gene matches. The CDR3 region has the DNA TGTGCCATCAAAGCGACAGGGGGAATTTCGGGCACTGAAGCTTTCTTT. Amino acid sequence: CAIKATGGISGTEAFF.

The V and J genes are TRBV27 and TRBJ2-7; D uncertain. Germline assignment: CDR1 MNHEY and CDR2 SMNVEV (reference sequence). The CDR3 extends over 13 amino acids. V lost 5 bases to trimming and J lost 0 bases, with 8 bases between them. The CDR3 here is CASSPRISYEQYF. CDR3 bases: TGTGCCAGCAGTCCACGCATCTCCTACGAGCAGTACTTC.

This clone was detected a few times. The CDR3 spells CASRIRTNYEQYF. The CDR3 DNA reads as TGCGCCAGCAGAATTAGGACAAACTACGAGCAGTACTTC. The genes are TRBV10-2 and TRBJ2-5; weak D call: TRBD1 (5 bases). The end of the DNA aligns better with TRBJ2-7, so the J call may be wrong. Germline-derived CDR1 and CDR2 are WSHSY and SAAADI. This CDR3 region has 13 residues.

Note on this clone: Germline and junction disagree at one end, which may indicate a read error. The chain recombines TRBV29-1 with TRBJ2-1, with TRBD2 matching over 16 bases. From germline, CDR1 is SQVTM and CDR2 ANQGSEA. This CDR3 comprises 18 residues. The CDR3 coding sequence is TGTAGCGTCAGAGGGACTAGCGGGAGGGCGAGCTCCTACAATGAGCAGTTCTTC. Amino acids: CSVRGTSGRASSYNEQFF.

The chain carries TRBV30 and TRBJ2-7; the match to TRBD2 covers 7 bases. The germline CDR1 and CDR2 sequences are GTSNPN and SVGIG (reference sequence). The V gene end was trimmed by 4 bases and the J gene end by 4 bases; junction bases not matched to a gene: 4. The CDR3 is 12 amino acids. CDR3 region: CAWKREGYEQYF. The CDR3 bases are TGTGCCTGGAAAAGGGAGGGATACGAGCAGTACTTC.

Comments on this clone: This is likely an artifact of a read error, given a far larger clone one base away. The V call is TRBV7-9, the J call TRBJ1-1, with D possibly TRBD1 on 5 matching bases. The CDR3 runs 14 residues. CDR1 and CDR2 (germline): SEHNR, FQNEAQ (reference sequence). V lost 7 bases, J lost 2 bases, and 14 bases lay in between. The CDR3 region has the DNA TGTGCCAGCATCCCCCGACAGAGAAACACTGAAGCTTTCTTT. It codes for CASIPRQRNTEAFF.

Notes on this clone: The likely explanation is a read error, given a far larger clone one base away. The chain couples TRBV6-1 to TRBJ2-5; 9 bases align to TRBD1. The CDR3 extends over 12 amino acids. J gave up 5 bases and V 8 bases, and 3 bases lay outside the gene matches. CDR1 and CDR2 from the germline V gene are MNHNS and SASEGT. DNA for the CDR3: TGTGCCAGCGCACAGGGGGCGGAGACCCAGTACTTC. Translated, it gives CASAQGAETQYF.

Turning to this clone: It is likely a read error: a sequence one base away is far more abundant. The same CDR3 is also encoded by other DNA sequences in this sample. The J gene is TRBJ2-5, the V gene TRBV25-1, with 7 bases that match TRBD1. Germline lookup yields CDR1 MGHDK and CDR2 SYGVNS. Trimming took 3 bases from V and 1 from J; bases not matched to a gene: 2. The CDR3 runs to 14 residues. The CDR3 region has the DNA TGTGCCAGCAGTGACCGGGACAGCCAAGAGACCCAGTACTTC. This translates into CASSDRDSQETQYF.

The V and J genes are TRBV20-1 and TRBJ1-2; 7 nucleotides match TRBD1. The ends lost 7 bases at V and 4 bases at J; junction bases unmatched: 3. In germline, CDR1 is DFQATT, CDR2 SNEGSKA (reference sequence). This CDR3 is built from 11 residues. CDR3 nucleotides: TGCAGTGAGACAGGGCCCTATGGCTACACCTTC. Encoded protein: CSETGPYGYTF.

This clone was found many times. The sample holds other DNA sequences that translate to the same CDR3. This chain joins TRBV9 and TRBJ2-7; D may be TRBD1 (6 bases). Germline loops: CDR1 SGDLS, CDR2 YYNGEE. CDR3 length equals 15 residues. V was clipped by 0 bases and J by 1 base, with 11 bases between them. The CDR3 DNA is TGTGCCAGCAGCGTAGCGACAGGCCATTCCTACGAGCAGTACTTC. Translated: CASSVATGHSYEQYF.

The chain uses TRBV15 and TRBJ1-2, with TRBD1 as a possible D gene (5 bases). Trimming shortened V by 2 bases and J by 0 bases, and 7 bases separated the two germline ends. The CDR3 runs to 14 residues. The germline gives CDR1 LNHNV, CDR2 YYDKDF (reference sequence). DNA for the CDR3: TGTGCCACCAGCAGACTGACAGCTAACTATGGCTACACCTTC. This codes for CATSRLTANYGYTF.

The CDR3 loop reads CASSPGLTKFETQYF. In DNA, the CDR3 is TGTGCCAGCAGCCCGGGACTCACGAAATTTGAGACCCAGTACTTC. The V and J genes are TRBV14 and TRBJ2-5; D may be TRBD2 (6 bases). The V and J ends lost 4 bases and 5 bases respectively, with 17 bases between them. CDR3 length: 15 residues. Germline V gene sequence: CDR1 SGHDN, CDR2 FVKESK.

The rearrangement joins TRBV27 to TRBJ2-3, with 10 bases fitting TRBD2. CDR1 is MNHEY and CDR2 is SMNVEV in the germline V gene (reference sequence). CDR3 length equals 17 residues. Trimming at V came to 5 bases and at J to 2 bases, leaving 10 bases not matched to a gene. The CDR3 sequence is CASSPRTSGTITDTQYF. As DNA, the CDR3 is TGTGCCAGCAGTCCCCGGACTAGCGGAACTATCACAGATACGCAGTATTTT.

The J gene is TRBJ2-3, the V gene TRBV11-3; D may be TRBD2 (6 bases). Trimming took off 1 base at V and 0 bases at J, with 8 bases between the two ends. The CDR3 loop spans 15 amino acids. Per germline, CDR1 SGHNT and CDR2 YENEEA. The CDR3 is CASSLGSGSTDTQYF. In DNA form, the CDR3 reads TGTGCCAGCAGCTTAGGTAGCGGAAGCACAGATACGCAGTATTTT.

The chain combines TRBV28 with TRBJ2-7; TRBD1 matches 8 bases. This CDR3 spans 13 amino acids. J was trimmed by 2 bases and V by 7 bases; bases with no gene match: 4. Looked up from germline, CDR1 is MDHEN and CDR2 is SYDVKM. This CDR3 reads CASKDRGPYEQYF. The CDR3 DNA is TGTGCCAGCAAAGACAGGGGACCCTACGAGCAGTACTTC.